This T cell receptor beta chain is from a study of patients and donors after allogeneic stem cell transplantation. CDR3 size: 15 residues. V lost 7 bases, J lost 4 bases, and 5 bases stayed unmatched. TCRdb independently ran MiXCR on the RT-PCR reads; one entry per CDR3 protein. Found here are roughly 940,000 distinct CDR3 sequences, 15% to 20% of them singletons; the top ten hold around 6%. The sample taken for sequencing was blood, either unsorted or a sorted T cell fraction (not recorded which). The sequence came from a human donor who was either an allogeneic HSCT recipient or a stem cell or donor lymphocyte infusion donor (not recorded which). It is not recorded whose cells these are; they may come from a transplant donor. The chain uses TRBV12-3 or TRBV12-4 and TRBJ1-6; TRBD1 agrees at 9 bases. CDR3 sequence (DNA): TGTGCCAGCACCAGGGACAGGGCTTATAATTCACCCCTCCACTTT. It encodes CASTRDRAYNSPLHF.